This T cell receptor (beta chain) was identified during a study of cytomegalovirus exposure and HLA in healthy donors. This clone was seen more than once but under ten times. The antigen is undetermined. V dropped 2 bases and J dropped 8 bases, with 18 bases sitting between them. Germline V gene sequence: CDR1 SGHTA, CDR2 FQGNSA. This CDR3 is 15 amino acids long. Study results and limitations: Cytomegalovirus-associated status was assigned to about 180 TCR beta chains.

Use of 60 Vbeta and 13 Jbeta primers characterized the PCR. Only in-frame clones appear in the TCRdb table, and some are missing; sequencing was by immunoSEQ multiplex PCR. The data show under 200,000 clones, about 75% seen once. The sequencing sample was made of PBMCs. The chain combines TRBV7-2 with TRBJ1-2; possible D gene TRBD1, 6 bases. This TCR was sampled from a female donor in good health and CMV-seronegative. The CDR3 nucleotides read TGTGCCAGCAGCTTATATCAACAGGGATCTTCCGGCTACACCTTC. The encoded protein is CASSLYQQGSSGYTF.